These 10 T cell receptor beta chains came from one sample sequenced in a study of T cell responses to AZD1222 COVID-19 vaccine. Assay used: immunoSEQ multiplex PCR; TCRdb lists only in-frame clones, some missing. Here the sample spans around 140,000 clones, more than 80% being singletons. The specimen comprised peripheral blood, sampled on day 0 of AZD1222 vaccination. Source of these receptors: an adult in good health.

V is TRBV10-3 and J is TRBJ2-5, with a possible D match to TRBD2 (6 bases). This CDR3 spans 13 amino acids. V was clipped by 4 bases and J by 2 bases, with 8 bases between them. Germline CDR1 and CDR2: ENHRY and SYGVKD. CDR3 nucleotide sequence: TGTGCCATCAGTGGGGACTGGCAAGAGACCCAGTACTTC. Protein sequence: CAISGDWQETQYF.

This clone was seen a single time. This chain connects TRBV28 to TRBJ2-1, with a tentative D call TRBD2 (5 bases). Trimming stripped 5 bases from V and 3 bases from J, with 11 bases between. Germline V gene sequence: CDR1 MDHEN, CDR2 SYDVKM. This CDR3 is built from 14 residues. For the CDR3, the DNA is TGTGCCAGCAGTCGGACCGACTACTACAATGAGCAGTTCTTC. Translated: CASSRTDYYNEQFF.

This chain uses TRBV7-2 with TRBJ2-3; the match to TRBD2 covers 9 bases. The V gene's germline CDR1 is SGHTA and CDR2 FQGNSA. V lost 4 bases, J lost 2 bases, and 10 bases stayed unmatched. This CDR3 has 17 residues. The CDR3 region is CASSWRLADAFTDTQYF. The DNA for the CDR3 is TGTGCCAGCAGCTGGCGACTAGCGGACGCCTTCACAGATACGCAGTATTTT.

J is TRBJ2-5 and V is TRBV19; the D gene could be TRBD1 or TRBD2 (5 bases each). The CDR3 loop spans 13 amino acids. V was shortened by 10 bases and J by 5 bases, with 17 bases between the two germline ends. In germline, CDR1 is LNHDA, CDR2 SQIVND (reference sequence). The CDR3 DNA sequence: TGTGCCATCAGCCGGGACGCGCGGGAGACCCAGTACTTC. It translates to CAISRDARETQYF.

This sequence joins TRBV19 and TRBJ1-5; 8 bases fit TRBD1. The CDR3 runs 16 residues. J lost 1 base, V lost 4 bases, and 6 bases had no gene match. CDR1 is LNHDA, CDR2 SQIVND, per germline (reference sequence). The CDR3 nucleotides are TGTGCCAGTAGTAGCGGACAGGGTATAAGCAATCAGCCCCAGCATTTT. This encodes CASSSGQGISNQPQHF.

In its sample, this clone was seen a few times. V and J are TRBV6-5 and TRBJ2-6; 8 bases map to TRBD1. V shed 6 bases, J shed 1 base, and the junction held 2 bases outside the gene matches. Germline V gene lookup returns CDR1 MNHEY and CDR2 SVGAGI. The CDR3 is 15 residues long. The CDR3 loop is CASRTGGSGANVLTF. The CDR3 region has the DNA TGTGCCAGCAGAACAGGGGGGTCTGGGGCCAACGTCCTGACTTTC.

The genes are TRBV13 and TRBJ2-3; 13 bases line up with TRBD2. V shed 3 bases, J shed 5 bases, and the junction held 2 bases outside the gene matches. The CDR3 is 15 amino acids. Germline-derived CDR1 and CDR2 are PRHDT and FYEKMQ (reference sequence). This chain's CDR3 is CASSLRLAGGDTQYF. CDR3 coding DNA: TGTGCCAGCAGCTTGAGACTAGCGGGAGGAGATACGCAGTATTTT.

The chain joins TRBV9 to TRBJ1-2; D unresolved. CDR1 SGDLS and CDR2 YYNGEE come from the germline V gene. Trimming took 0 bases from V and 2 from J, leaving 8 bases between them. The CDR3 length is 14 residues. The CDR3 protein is CASSVVEGNYGYTF. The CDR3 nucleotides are TGTGCCAGCAGCGTAGTTGAGGGAAACTATGGCTACACCTTC.

The CDR3 region is CASSQLGPPYEQYF. The CDR3 nucleotides are TGTGCCAGCAGCCAACTGGGACCTCCCTACGAGCAGTACTTC. The V call is TRBV4-2, the J call TRBJ2-7; D may correspond to TRBD1 or TRBD2 (5 bases each). CDR1 is LGHNA, CDR2 YNFKEQ, per germline. Trimming removed 2 bases from V and 2 bases from J, with 10 bases in between. The length of the CDR3 is 14 residues.

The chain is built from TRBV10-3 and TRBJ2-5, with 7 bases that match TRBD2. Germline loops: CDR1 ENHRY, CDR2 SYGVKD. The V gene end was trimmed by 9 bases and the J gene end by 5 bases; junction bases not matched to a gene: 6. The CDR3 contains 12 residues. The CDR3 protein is CAMSEGGETQYF. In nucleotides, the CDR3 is TGTGCCATGTCCGAGGGAGGGGAGACCCAGTACTTC.